This T cell receptor (beta chain) was captured in a study of T cells in women clearing cervical HPV infection listed by TCRdb under 2018. About the full investigation: The cases were 25 to 30 women with histologically confirmed HPV16-related CIN3 or worse, and 2 of those women had invasive cancers. Since HLA typing was available for only a few women, HLA type could not be ruled out as a confounder. Cases were matched to controls by age within five years and by the year the sample was collected. The controls were around 26 women whose single incident HPV16 infection cleared within 12 months with no development of precancer or cancer. The parent cohort enrolled 10,000 to 11,000 women aged 18 or older in Guanacaste, Costa Rica, in about 1992 to 1994 and followed the women for about 7 years. Case blood was taken at the visit when the lesion was first identified, whereas control blood was taken when infection was no longer detected. Cases had a median age of roughly 30 years compared with approximately 40 for controls, and baseline characteristics showed no significant differences between the groups. Nested within Costa Rica's Guanacaste HPV Natural History Study, an exploratory proof-of-principle case-control study compared TCR repertoires across cervical HPV16 outcomes. Five blinded duplicates per group were added as quality controls, giving around 60 samples: about 50 participants and 10 replicates. Among cases, blood sampling occurred a median of about 160 days after lesion detection, with an interquartile range of 90 to 200 days. Results and caveats for the whole study, not just this receptor: The cross-sectional design could not show whether the associations came before the infection or were a result of it, and neither effector/memory subsets nor HPV-specific T cells were isolated. Because the number of T cells per sample was unknown, the richness differences could reflect varying T-cell content rather than repertoire biology. By combining richness with V gene abundances, random forest classifiers separated cases from controls with an estimated AUC of 0.83. Cases had lower TRBV6-7 relative abundance than controls (about 0.099% versus 0.16%; Bonferroni P = 0.0008). Significantly higher TCR repertoire richness was observed in CIN3+ cases than in controls across sequencing depths, whereas no difference in evenness was found.

Using the immunoSEQ assay, multiplex PCR amplified TCR beta CDR3 regions from an average of approximately 1,200 ng of genomic DNA per sample. To correct primer bias, the assay used a complete synthetic TCR repertoire to set an amplification baseline. Amplicons were sequenced on the Illumina platform. Concerning the study's data processing: Sequence errors were corrected by clustering with frequency ratios and a modified nearest-neighbor algorithm, and the sequences were then analyzed in the immunoSEQ Analyzer using IMGT gene definitions. At each rarefaction depth, TCR richness and evenness were averaged across 20 rarefaction repeats, and samples with fewer sequences than that depth were excluded. V, D and J gene relative abundances were compared between groups with Wilcoxon rank sum tests, applying FDR correction. In the blinded duplicates, the intraclass correlation was 95.6% for TCR richness and averaged about 80% across around 70 gene segments. The clones in this table, taken by TCRdb from immuneACCESS, are in-frame only. Not every clone is retained; where verified, under half of the shortfall comes from an unresolved V gene, and the cause of the rest is unknown. Clone size and the V and J calls come from that table; the DNA yielded D and trimming. This sample's table contains 30,000 to 45,000 clones. The ten largest account for approximately 3.7% of the sample.

In regard to this clone: There is no known antigen for this receptor. The CDR3 end is not reached by the read, which stops 3 residues before it; the germline J gene fills it in.

Every participant had a single incident cervical HPV16 infection, and women with prevalent HPV16 infections were excluded. Cervical HPV DNA was detected by MY09/MY11 PCR, and genotyping was performed by dot-blot hybridization. Roughly 15 mL of heparinized blood was centrifuged, after which the buffy coat was aliquoted, frozen at -30 degrees C, and then stored at -80 degrees C. QIAGEN kits were used to extract genomic DNA from buffy coat specimens. Including cysteine and phenylalanine, the CDR3 has 12 amino acids. The DNA covers only part of the CDR3, 27 bases in frame from base 1. CDR1 MNHEY and CDR2 SVGEGT are derived from the germline V gene.

The source is a woman aged 18 to 75 with a cervical HPV16 infection that either progressed to CIN3+ or cleared (not recorded which). What was sequenced was blood buffy coat. The rearrangement combines TRBV6-2 or TRBV6-3 with TRBJ2-3, with TRBD2 as a weak D call on 6 bases. The CDR3 protein sequence reads: CASSYFAGTQYF. The part of the CDR3 DNA that was read is TGTGCCAGCAGTTACTTCGCGGGGACG.